Detailed here is one T cell receptor (beta chain). These data originate in a study of blood T cell repertoires in COVID-19. As for the study in general: The origin of the acute and convalescent COVID-19 samples was the United States, Italy and Spain. T cells, B-cell-depleted T cells, or PBMCs supplied cDNA or gDNA.

The germline gives CDR1 MGHRA, CDR2 YSYEKL. The CDR3 loop spans 15 amino acids. Trimming cost V 4 bases and J 2 bases, with 15 bases left between them. Original methodology: Cell counts per sample came from amplifying reference gene primers. Profiling relied on immunoSEQ multiplex PCR, and the TCRdb table lists in-frame clones only, not all of them. From that table come the V and J calls and clone size; the DNA was used to work out D and trimming. Of some 200,000 clones in the sample, roughly 82% were seen once. Sequencing used peripheral blood. The chain uses TRBV4-1 and TRBJ2-7, with a weak D call TRBD1 (6 bases). This receptor was taken from a human donor in a cohort sampled during active COVID-19. The CDR3 coding sequence is TGCGCCAGCAGCCCCGGACAGTTCAACACCTACGAGCAGTACTTC. Residues: CASSPGQFNTYEQYF.